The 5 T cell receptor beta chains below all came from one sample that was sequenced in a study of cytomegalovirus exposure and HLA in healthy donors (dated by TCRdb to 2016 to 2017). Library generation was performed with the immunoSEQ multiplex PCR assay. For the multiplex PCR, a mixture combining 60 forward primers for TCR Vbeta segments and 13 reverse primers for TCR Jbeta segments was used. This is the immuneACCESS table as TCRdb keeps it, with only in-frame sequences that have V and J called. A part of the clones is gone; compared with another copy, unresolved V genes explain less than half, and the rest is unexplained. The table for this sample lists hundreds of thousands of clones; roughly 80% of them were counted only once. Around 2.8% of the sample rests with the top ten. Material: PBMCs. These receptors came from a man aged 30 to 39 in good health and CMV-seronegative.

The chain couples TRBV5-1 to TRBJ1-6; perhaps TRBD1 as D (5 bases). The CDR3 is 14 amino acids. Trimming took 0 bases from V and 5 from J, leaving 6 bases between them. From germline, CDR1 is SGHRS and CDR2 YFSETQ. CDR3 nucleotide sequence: TGCGCCAGCAGCTTGGAAGGGGATAATTCACCCCTCCACTTT. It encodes CASSLEGDNSPLHF.

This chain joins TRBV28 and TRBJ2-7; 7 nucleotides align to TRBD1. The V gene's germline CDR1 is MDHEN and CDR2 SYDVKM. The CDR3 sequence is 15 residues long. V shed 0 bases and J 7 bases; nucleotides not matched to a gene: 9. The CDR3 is CASSLWGTDLQEQYF. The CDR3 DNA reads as TGTGCCAGCAGTTTATGGGGGACAGACCTTCAAGAGCAGTACTTC. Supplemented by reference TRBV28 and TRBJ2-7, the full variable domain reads DVKVTQSSRYLVKRTGEKVFLECVQDMDHENMFWYRQDPGLGLRLIYFSYDVKMKEKGDIPEGYSVSREKKERFSLILESASTNQTSMYLCASSLWGTDLQEQYFGPGTRLTVT.

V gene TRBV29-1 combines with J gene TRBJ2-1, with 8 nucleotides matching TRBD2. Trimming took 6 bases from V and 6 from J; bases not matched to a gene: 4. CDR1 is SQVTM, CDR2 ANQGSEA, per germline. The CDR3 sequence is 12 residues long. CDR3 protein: CSVGRGGNEQFF. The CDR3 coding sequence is TGCAGCGTCGGGAGGGGGGGCAATGAGCAGTTCTTC.

For the CDR3, the DNA is TGTGCCAGCAGCGGCGGGGGGTCCTACGAGCAGTACTTC. This sequence encodes CASSGGGSYEQYF. This chain uses TRBV6-1 with TRBJ2-5, with 8 bases matching TRBD2. The J call may be wrong; the DNA end is better matched by TRBJ2-7. The CDR3 runs to 13 residues. Germline V gives CDR1 MNHNS, CDR2 SASEGT.

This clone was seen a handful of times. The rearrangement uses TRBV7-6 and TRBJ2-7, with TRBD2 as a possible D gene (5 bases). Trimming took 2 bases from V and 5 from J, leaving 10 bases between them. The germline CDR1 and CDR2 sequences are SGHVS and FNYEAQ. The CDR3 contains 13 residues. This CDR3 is CASSLQVGDEQYF. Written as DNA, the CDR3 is TGTGCCAGCAGCTTACAGGTGGGAGACGAGCAGTACTTC. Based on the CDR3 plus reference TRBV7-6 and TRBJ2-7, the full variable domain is GAGVSQSPRYKVTKRGQDVALRCDPISGHVSLYWYRQALGQGPEFLTYFNYEAQQDKSGLPNDRFSAERPEGSISTLTIQRTEQRDSAMYRCASSLQVGDEQYFGPGTRLTVT.